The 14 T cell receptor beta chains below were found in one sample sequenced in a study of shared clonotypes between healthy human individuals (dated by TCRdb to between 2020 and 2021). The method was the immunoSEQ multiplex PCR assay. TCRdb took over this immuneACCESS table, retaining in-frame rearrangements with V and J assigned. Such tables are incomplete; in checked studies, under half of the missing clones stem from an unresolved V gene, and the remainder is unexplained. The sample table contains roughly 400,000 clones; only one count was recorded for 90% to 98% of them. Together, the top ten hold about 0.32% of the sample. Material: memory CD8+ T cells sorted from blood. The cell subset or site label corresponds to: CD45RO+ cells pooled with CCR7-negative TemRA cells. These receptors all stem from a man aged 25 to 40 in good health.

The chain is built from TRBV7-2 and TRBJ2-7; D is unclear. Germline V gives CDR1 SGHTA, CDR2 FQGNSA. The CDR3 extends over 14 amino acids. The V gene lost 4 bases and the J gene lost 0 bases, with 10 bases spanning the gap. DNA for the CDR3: TGTGCCAGCAGCTACTCCGGGCCCTCCTACGAGCAGTACTTC. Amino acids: CASSYSGPSYEQYF.

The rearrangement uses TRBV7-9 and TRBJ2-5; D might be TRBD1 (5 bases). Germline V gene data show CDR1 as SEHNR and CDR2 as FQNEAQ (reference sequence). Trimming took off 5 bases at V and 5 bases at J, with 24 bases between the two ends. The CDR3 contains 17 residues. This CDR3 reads CASSQSFRTRVVETQYF. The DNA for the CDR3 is TGTGCCAGCAGCCAATCATTCAGAACCAGGGTGGTTGAGACCCAGTACTTC.

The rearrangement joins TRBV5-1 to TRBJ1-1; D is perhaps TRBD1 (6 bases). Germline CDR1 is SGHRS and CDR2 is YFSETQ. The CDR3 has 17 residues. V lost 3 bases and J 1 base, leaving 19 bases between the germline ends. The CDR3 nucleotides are TGCGCCAGCAGCTCGCCCTTCAGACGGGGGGCGAACACTGAAGCTTTCTTT. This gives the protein CASSSPFRRGANTEAFF.

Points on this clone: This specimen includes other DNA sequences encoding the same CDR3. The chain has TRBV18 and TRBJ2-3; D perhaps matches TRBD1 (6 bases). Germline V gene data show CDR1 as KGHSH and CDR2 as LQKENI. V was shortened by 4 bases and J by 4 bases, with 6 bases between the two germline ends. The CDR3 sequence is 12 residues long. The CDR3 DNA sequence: TGTGCCAGCTCACAGGGGGCAGATACGCAGTATTTT. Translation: CASSQGADTQYF.

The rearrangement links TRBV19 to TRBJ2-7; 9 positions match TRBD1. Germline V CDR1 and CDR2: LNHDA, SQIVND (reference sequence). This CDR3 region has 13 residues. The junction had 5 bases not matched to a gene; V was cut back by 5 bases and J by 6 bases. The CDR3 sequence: CASSRDRVREQYF. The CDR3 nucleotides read TGTGCCAGTAGTCGGGACAGGGTGCGCGAGCAGTACTTC.

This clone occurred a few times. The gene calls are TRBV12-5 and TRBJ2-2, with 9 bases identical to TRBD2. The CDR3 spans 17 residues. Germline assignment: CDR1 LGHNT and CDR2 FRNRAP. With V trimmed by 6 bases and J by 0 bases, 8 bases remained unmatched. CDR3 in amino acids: CASGLAGAIANTGELFF. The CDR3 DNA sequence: TGTGCTAGTGGACTAGCGGGTGCAATCGCGAACACCGGGGAGCTGTTTTTT. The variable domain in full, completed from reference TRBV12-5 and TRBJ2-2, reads DARVTQTPRHKVTEMGQEVTMRCQPILGHNTVFWYRQTMMQGLELLAYFRNRAPLDDSGMPKDRFSAEMPDATLATLKIQPSEPRDSAVYFCASGLAGAIANTGELFFGEGSRLTVL.

Here the CDR3 DNA reads TGTGCCAGCAGCTTATCGGACACCATATATTTT. Translated: CASSLSDTIYF. The chain links TRBV7-9 to TRBJ1-3; no firm D call. V was trimmed by 2 bases and J by 8 bases, leaving 4 bases between them. Germline V gene data show CDR1 as SEHNR and CDR2 as FQNEAQ (reference sequence). The CDR3 runs 11 residues.

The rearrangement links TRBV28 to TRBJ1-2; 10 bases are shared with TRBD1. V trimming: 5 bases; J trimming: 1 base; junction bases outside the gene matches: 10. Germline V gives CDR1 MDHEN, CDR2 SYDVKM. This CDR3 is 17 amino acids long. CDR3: CASSRLTGTGVNYGYTF. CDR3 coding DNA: TGTGCCAGCAGTAGACTAACCGGGACAGGGGTTAACTATGGCTACACCTTC.

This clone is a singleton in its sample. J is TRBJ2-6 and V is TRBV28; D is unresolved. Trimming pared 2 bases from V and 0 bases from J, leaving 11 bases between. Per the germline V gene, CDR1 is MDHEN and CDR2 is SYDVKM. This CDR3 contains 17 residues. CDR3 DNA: TGTGCCAGCAGTTTAATTTGGGGTCGCTCTGGGGCCAACGTCCTGACTTTC. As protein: CASSLIWGRSGANVLTF.

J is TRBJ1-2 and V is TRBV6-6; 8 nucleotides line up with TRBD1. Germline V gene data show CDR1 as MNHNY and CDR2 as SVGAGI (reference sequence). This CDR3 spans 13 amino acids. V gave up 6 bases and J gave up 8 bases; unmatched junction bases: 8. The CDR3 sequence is CASSNGQGRGYTF. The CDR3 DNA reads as TGTGCCAGCAGCAACGGACAGGGCCGGGGCTACACCTTC.

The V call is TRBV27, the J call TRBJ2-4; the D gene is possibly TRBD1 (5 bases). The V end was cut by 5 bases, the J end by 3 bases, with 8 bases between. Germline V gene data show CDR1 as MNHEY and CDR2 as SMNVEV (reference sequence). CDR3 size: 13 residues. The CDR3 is CASSLRGKNIQYF. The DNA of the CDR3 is TGTGCCAGCAGTCTAAGGGGCAAAAACATTCAGTACTTC.

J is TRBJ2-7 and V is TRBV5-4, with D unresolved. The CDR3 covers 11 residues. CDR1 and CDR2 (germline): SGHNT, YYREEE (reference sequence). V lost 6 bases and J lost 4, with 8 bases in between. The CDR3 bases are TGTGCCAGCATATATCCTTACGAGCAGTACTTC. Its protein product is CASIYPYEQYF.

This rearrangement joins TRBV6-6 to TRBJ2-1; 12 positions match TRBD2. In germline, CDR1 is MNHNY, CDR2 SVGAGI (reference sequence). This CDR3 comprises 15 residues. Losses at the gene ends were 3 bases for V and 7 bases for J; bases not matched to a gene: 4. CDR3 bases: TGTGCCAGCAGTTATATAGGACTAGCGGGAAATGAGCAGTTCTTC. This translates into CASSYIGLAGNEQFF.

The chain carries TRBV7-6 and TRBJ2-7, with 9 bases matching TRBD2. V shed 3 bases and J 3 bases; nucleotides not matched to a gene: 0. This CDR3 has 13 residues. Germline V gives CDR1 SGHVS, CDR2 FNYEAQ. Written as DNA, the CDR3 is TGTGCCAGCAGCTTGACTAGCGGCTACGAGCAGTACTTC. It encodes CASSLTSGYEQYF.